The source of this T cell receptor beta chain is a study of PD-1 blockade in mismatch repair-deficient tumors (dated by TCRdb to about 2017). Concerning the study at large: Between late 2013 and September 2016, the trial enrolled fewer than 95 consecutive patients with approximately 11 mismatch repair-deficient cancer types, every one of whom had been previously treated and was progressing. Deep sequencing of TCR CDR3 regions was used to track tumor-associated T cell clones in peripheral blood of patients responding to PD-1 blockade. Overall study outcomes, separate from this receptor: Clones residing in the tumor, which were often undetectable in blood before treatment, expanded quickly after pembrolizumab and then contracted, generally before radiologic responses.

In the case of this clone: What this receptor recognizes is not known. No much larger clone exists at a distance of one base, and base qualities are not known.

The germline V gene gives CDR1 as SGHRS and CDR2 as YFSETQ. V drops 0 bases and J drops 3 bases, leaving 7 bases in between. The CDR3 runs 13 residues from the cysteine to the phenylalanine. CDR3 DNA only is kept here, 39 bases in frame from base 1. The method behind the library was the immunoSEQ multiplex PCR assay. The table comes from immuneACCESS by way of TCRdb, which keeps in-frame sequences with V and J called. Part of the clones is missing from these tables; in studies checked, under half for an unresolved V gene and the rest for unknown reasons. Across this sample there are approximately 100,000 clones, with about 79% seen only once. The ten largest clones capture roughly 6.3% of the sample. Mismatch repair deficiency was established in every enrolled patient by polymerase chain reaction or immunohistochemistry. TCR sequencing was carried out for three patients who responded to pembrolizumab therapy. The phase II trial prospectively tested pembrolizumab PD-1 blockade in advanced mismatch repair-deficient cancers regardless of tissue of origin. Peripheral blood T cell samples were gathered serially, both before PD-1 blockade started and at multiple time points afterward. The timing of each blood sample was reported as weeks after the first dose of pembrolizumab.

This sequence originates from an adult with mismatch repair-deficient cancer. The material was peripheral blood, obtained roughly 36 weeks after starting pembrolizumab. The V gene is TRBV5-1 and the J gene is TRBJ2-7, with the identity of the D gene unclear. The CDR3 loop reads CASSLGYGYEQYF. The DNA reads TGCGCCAGCAGCTTGGGTTATGGCTACGAGCAGTACTTC. Supplemented by the reference TRBV5-1 and TRBJ2-7 proteins around the CDR3, the complete variable domain is KAGVTQTPRYLIKTRGQQVTLSCSPISGHRSVSWYQQTPGQGLQFLFEYFSETQRNKGNFPGRFSGRQFSNSRSEMNVSTLELGDSALYLCASSLGYGYEQYFGPGTRLTVT.